Listed below are T cell receptor beta chains from one sample, sequenced in a study of blood T cell repertoires in COVID-19. Assay: immunoSEQ multiplex PCR; the TCRdb copy retains only in-frame clones and omits some. The table includes 200,000 or so clones, about four fifths detected once. The sample consisted of PBMCs or T cells enriched from blood (not recorded which). The receptors here all came from a man aged 35-49 years who had recovered from COVID-19. Both conserved end residues are part of each CDR3. The D gene is left open where the match is weak. Expanded clones get a size class; other rows say once, few or many, or leave the size out.

d_gene: .
v_gene: TRBV20-1
j_gene: TRBJ1-1
abundance: once
CDR3nt: TGCAGTGCTAGTTCCCTCGCGGGCGTAGACACTGAAGCTTTCTTT
CDR3aa: CSASSLAGVDTEAFF

d_gene: .
v_gene: TRBV6-5
j_gene: TRBJ1-3
abundance: .
CDR3nt: TGTGCCAGCAGCGACAGTAACTCTGGAAACACCATATATTTT
CDR3aa: CASSDSNSGNTIYF

d_gene: TRBD1
v_gene: TRBV6-6
j_gene: TRBJ1-4
abundance: .
CDR3nt: TGTGCCAGCAGTTACCCAGGGACAGGCACCGAAAAACTGTTTTTT
CDR3aa: CASSYPGTGTEKLFF

d_gene: .
v_gene: TRBV30
j_gene: TRBJ1-6
abundance: .
CDR3nt: TGTGCCTGGACCAGGGGAGGGGCACCCCTCCACTTT
CDR3aa: CAWTRGGAPLHF

d_gene: TRBD1
v_gene: TRBV5-6
j_gene: TRBJ2-7
abundance: few
CDR3nt: TGTGCCAGCAGTTCCTCGTACCGACAGGGGGCGAGGGAGCGTGAGCAGTACTTC
CDR3aa: CASSSSYRQGAREREQYF

d_gene: TRBD1
v_gene: TRBV5-1
j_gene: TRBJ1-1
abundance: once
CDR3nt: TGCGCCAGCAGCTCAACAGGGGTTAGGGACACTGAAGCTTTCTTT
CDR3aa: CASSSTGVRDTEAFF

d_gene: TRBD1
v_gene: TRBV2
j_gene: TRBJ2-7
abundance: .
CDR3nt: TGTGCCAGCAGTGGGACAGGGAGGAATGACGAGCAGTACTTC
CDR3aa: CASSGTGRNDEQYF

d_gene: .
v_gene: TRBV3-1/TRBV3-2
j_gene: TRBJ2-2
abundance: .
CDR3nt: TGTGCCAGCAGCCAAGCCAGGATCAACACCGGGGAGCTGTTTTTT
CDR3aa: CASSQARINTGELFF

d_gene: .
v_gene: TRBV12-3/TRBV12-4
j_gene: TRBJ1-1
abundance: .
CDR3nt: TGTGCCAGCAGTTTATTACAGGACACTGAAGCTTTCTTT
CDR3aa: CASSLLQDTEAFF

d_gene: .
v_gene: TRBV11-3
j_gene: TRBJ2-7
abundance: few
CDR3nt: TGTGCCAGCAGCTTAGATGGACGGCAGGGCAACAACGAGCAGTACTTC
CDR3aa: CASSLDGRQGNNEQYF

d_gene: .
v_gene: TRBV5-1
j_gene: TRBJ1-1
abundance: .
CDR3nt: TGCGCCAGCAGCTTGTTAGGGGAAGCAGGTGAAGCTTTCTTT
CDR3aa: CASSLLGEAGEAFF

d_gene: .
v_gene: TRBV7-8
j_gene: TRBJ1-2
abundance: .
CDR3nt: TGTGCCAGCAGCCAACAGGGCTATGGCTACACCTTC
CDR3aa: CASSQQGYGYTF

d_gene: TRBD1
v_gene: TRBV30
j_gene: TRBJ1-5
abundance: .
CDR3nt: TGTGCCTACGACAGGGGAAGCAATCAGCCCCAGCATTTT
CDR3aa: CAYDRGSNQPQHF

d_gene: TRBD1
v_gene: TRBV5-4
j_gene: TRBJ1-6
abundance: .
CDR3nt: TGTGCCAGCAGCCTGCAGGGGGCGCATAATTCACCCCTCCACTTT
CDR3aa: CASSLQGAHNSPLHF

d_gene: .
v_gene: TRBV7-9
j_gene: TRBJ2-1
abundance: .
CDR3nt: TGTGCCAGCAGCAAAAGGGGCGACTCCTACAATGAGCAGTTCTTC
CDR3aa: CASSKRGDSYNEQFF

d_gene: .
v_gene: TRBV7-2
j_gene: TRBJ2-1
abundance: .
CDR3nt: TGTGCCAGCAGTACAGGCCCTACACTTTACAATGAGCAGTTCTTC
CDR3aa: CASSTGPTLYNEQFF

d_gene: TRBD1
v_gene: TRBV30
j_gene: TRBJ1-3
abundance: once
CDR3nt: TGTGCCTGGAGCGGACAGGGGGGAAACTCTGGAAACACCATATATTTT
CDR3aa: CAWSGQGGNSGNTIYF

d_gene: .
v_gene: TRBV11-3
j_gene: TRBJ1-3
abundance: .
CDR3nt: TGTGCCAGCAGCTCCGAGATTCAATTCTCTGGAAACACCATATATTTT
CDR3aa: CASSSEIQFSGNTIYF

d_gene: .
v_gene: TRBV12-3/TRBV12-4
j_gene: TRBJ1-1
abundance: .
CDR3nt: TGTGCCAGCAGTTTATCAGTGAACACTGAAGCTTTCTTT
CDR3aa: CASSLSVNTEAFF

d_gene: .
v_gene: TRBV5-5
j_gene: TRBJ1-2
abundance: few
CDR3nt: TGTGCCAGCAGCACCCAAAACCAGGGGGGCTACACCTTC
CDR3aa: CASSTQNQGGYTF

d_gene: .
v_gene: TRBV30
j_gene: TRBJ1-2
abundance: .
CDR3nt: TGTGCCTGGAGTGTAACAGGGAGCGGCTATGGCTACACCTTC
CDR3aa: CAWSVTGSGYGYTF

d_gene: TRBD1
v_gene: TRBV5-1
j_gene: TRBJ1-4
abundance: .
CDR3nt: TGCGCCAGCAGGGACCCACGGGACAGTAATGAAAAACTGTTTTTT
CDR3aa: CASRDPRDSNEKLFF

d_gene: .
v_gene: TRBV13
j_gene: TRBJ1-2
abundance: .
CDR3nt: TGTGCCAGCAGCTTGGGGGGGTCTGGCTACACCTTC
CDR3aa: CASSLGGSGYTF

d_gene: .
v_gene: TRBV4-2
j_gene: TRBJ1-2
abundance: .
CDR3nt: TGTGCCAGCAGCCAAGATGCGGGCCCCTATGGCTACACCTTC
CDR3aa: CASSQDAGPYGYTF

d_gene: TRBD1
v_gene: TRBV6-5
j_gene: TRBJ1-4
abundance: .
CDR3nt: TGTGCCAGCAGTTCTCAGGGGGCCCGGGAAAAACTGTTTTTT
CDR3aa: CASSSQGAREKLFF

d_gene: TRBD2
v_gene: TRBV5-1
j_gene: TRBJ2-1
abundance: once
CDR3nt: TGCGCCAGCAGAAGTAGCGGGGGGGCCGCGGGAAATGAGCAGTTCTTC
CDR3aa: CASRSSGGAAGNEQFF

d_gene: .
v_gene: TRBV20-1
j_gene: TRBJ1-5
abundance: few
CDR3nt: TGCAGTGCTAGTAGGGGTTTGTTAGGTCAAAATCAGCCCCAGCATTTT
CDR3aa: CSASRGLLGQNQPQHF

d_gene: TRBD1
v_gene: TRBV11-2
j_gene: TRBJ1-1
abundance: .
CDR3nt: TGTGCCAGCAGCAACGTTGGACAGGGTTTCCGTGAAGCTTTCTTT
CDR3aa: CASSNVGQGFREAFF

d_gene: .
v_gene: TRBV2
j_gene: TRBJ2-3
abundance: .
CDR3nt: TGTGCCAGCAGTGAATATTACCGCTATACAGATACGCAGTATTTT
CDR3aa: CASSEYYRYTDTQYF

d_gene: .
v_gene: TRBV5-1
j_gene: TRBJ1-3
abundance: .
CDR3nt: TGCGCCAGCAGCTTGATGGCATCAACTGGAAACACCATATATTTT
CDR3aa: CASSLMASTGNTIYF

d_gene: TRBD2
v_gene: TRBV7-2
j_gene: TRBJ2-7
abundance: .
CDR3nt: TGTGCCAGCAGCTGGGGACTAGCGGGGGGCTACGAGCAGTACTTC
CDR3aa: CASSWGLAGGYEQYF

d_gene: TRBD2
v_gene: TRBV10-3
j_gene: TRBJ2-3
abundance: .
CDR3nt: TGTGCCATCAGTTCCTCCGGGACTAGCGGGGGTAGAGGCTTT
CDR3aa: CAISSSGTSGGRGF

d_gene: TRBD1
v_gene: TRBV11-2
j_gene: TRBJ1-1
abundance: .
CDR3nt: TGTGCCAGCAGCCCGAGACAGGGGAATATTAACACTGAAGCTTTCTTT
CDR3aa: CASSPRQGNINTEAFF

d_gene: TRBD1
v_gene: TRBV5-4
j_gene: TRBJ1-2
abundance: once
CDR3nt: TGTGCCAGCAGCTTGGGCGGGACAGGTCTCTATGGCTACACCTTC
CDR3aa: CASSLGGTGLYGYTF

d_gene: TRBD1
v_gene: TRBV7-9
j_gene: TRBJ2-3
abundance: once
CDR3nt: TGTGCCAGCAGCCGGACAGGCCGAGTCACAGATACGCAGTATTTT
CDR3aa: CASSRTGRVTDTQYF

d_gene: .
v_gene: TRBV9
j_gene: TRBJ2-1
abundance: few
CDR3nt: TGTGCCAGCAGCCCTAGCGTAGGCTATCTGCAGGATGAGCAGTTCTTC
CDR3aa: CASSPSVGYLQDEQFF

d_gene: .
v_gene: TRBV3-1/TRBV3-2
j_gene: TRBJ2-5
abundance: once
CDR3nt: TGTGCCAGCAGCCCCCGGAGAGCGGCGTACCAAGAGACCCAGTACTTC
CDR3aa: CASSPRRAAYQETQYF

d_gene: .
v_gene: TRBV4-1
j_gene: TRBJ2-2
abundance: .
CDR3nt: TGCGCCAGCAGCCAAGATATGGCGGCAGCGAACACCGGGGAGCTGTTTTTT
CDR3aa: CASSQDMAAANTGELFF

d_gene: .
v_gene: TRBV27
j_gene: TRBJ2-7
abundance: .
CDR3nt: TGTGCCGGTTTCTATTGGGAGCAGTACTTC
CDR3aa: CAGFYWEQYF

d_gene: .
v_gene: TRBV2
j_gene: TRBJ2-7
abundance: .
CDR3nt: TGTGCCAGCAGCCCCGACAGGGAGCAGTACTTC
CDR3aa: CASSPDREQYF

d_gene: TRBD1
v_gene: TRBV7-2
j_gene: TRBJ1-1
abundance: .
CDR3nt: TGTGCCAGCAGCAACACGACAGGGACTTTATTGAACACTGAAGCTTTCTTT
CDR3aa: CASSNTTGTLLNTEAFF